This T cell receptor beta chain derives from a study of ipilimumab plus nivolumab after autologous stem cell transplantation. Study context: Typical patient got roughly 5 ipilimumab doses and roughly 8 nivolumab doses (median). Study-wide findings and caveats: Authors suggest TCR repertoire, Treg phenotype and gut microbiota support further study.

Between the trimmed V and J ends, which lost 4 bases and 4 bases, there was a span of 10 bases. The CDR3 length is 13 residues. CDR1 is LGHNA, CDR2 YSLEER, per germline. Ipilimumab, 1 mg/kg, started 14 to 28 days after autologous transplant. Worth noting for this clone: Its target is unknown.

The assay was immunoSEQ multiplex PCR, and TCRdb's table has in-frame clones only and misses some. The sample shows 35,000 to 50,000 clones, around nine tenths of them seen only once. The sample in question was PBMCs, obtained in a trial of ipilimumab plus nivolumab as post-transplant consolidation. The chain couples TRBV4-3 to TRBJ1-2; D uncertain. The TCR comes from a male donor with multiple myeloma. The CDR3 bases are TGCGCCAGCAGCCTTACCAGCGGCTATGGCTACACCTTC. It yields the protein CASSLTSGYGYTF.